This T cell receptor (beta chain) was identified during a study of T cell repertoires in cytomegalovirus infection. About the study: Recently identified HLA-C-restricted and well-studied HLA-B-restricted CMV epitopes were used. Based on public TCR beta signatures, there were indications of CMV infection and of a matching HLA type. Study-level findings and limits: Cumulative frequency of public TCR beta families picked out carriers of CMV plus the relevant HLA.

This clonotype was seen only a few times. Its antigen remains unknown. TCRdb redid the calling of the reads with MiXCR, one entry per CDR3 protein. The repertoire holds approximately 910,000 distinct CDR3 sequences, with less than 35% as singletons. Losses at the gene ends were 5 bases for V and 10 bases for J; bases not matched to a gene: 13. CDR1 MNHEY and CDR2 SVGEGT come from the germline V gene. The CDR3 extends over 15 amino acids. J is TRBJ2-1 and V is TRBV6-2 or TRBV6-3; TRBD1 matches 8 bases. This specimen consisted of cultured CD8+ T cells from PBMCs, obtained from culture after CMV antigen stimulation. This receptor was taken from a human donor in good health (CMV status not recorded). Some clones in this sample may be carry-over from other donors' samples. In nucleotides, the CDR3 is TGTGCCAGCAGTCCAGGACAGGGAGCCGGGTCGGAGCAGTTCTTC. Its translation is CASSPGQGAGSEQFF.